Below are 8 T cell receptor beta chains sequenced from a single sample in a study of blood T cell repertoires in COVID-19. Sequencing used immunoSEQ multiplex PCR; TCRdb keeps in-frame clones, though not all of them. This table holds over 55,000 clones, around 86% found once. The material sequenced was peripheral blood. The receptors shown here come from a man aged 45-65 years with active COVID-19.

V usage is TRBV4-2 and J usage is TRBJ2-3; TRBD2 agrees at 9 bases. Germline assignment: CDR1 LGHNA and CDR2 YNFKEQ. The V segment lost 3 bases and the J segment 2 bases; nucleotides outside the gene matches: 9. The CDR3 covers 17 residues. Here the CDR3 DNA reads TGTGCCAGCAGCCAGGGGTTTCCTAGCGGGGACACAGATACGCAGTATTTT. It specifies CASSQGFPSGDTDTQYF.

The chain links TRBV5-6 to TRBJ1-5; unclear D gene. The V gene lost 4 bases and the J gene lost 4 bases, with 6 bases spanning the gap. This CDR3 is built from 12 residues. Germline V lookup: CDR1 SGHDT, CDR2 YYEEEE. In nucleotides, the CDR3 is TGTGCCAGCAGCCTCTTAAATCAGCCCCAGCATTTT. Translated: CASSLLNQPQHF.

J is TRBJ2-7 and V is TRBV18; 8 bases are a match to TRBD1. Germline V lookup: CDR1 KGHSH, CDR2 LQKENI. The CDR3 consists of 15 residues. The J segment lost 1 base and the V segment lost 4 bases, leaving 6 bases of the junction unmatched. CDR3 residues: CASSQGQGKSYEQYF. CDR3 DNA: TGTGCCAGCTCACAAGGACAGGGAAAGTCCTACGAGCAGTACTTC. Full variable domain (remainder filled in from reference TRBV18 and TRBJ2-7): NAGVMQNPRHLVRRRGQEARLRCSPMKGHSHVYWYRQLPEEGLKFMVYLQKENIIDESGMPKERFSAEFPKEGPSILRIQQVVRGDSAAYFCASSQGQGKSYEQYFGPGTRLTVT.

This clone was recorded only once. The chain uses TRBV3-1 (or the pseudogene TRBV3-2) and TRBJ2-2; possibly TRBD1 for D (5 bases). V dropped 3 bases and J dropped 12 bases, with 14 bases sitting between them. Germline CDR1 reads LGHDT; CDR2 reads YNNKEL (reference sequence). CDR3 size: 13 residues. CDR3 bases: TGTGCCAGCAGCCAGAGCCAGGGTGGGAAGCTGTTTTTT. The encoded protein is CASSQSQGGKLFF.

J is TRBJ2-5 and V is TRBV24-1; D uncertain. The CDR3 length is 13 residues. CDR1 and CDR2 (germline): KGHDR, SFDVKD. V was pared by 2 bases and J by 1 base, with 4 bases between. This chain's CDR3 is CATSDSLQETQYF. The DNA for the CDR3 is TGTGCCACCAGTGATTCCCTCCAAGAGACCCAGTACTTC.

This chain uses TRBV30 with TRBJ1-1; D is unresolved. V lost 0 bases and J lost 0, with 11 bases in between. Germline CDR1 is GTSNPN and CDR2 is SVGIG (reference sequence). The CDR3 totals 15 residues. The CDR3 is CAWSVTVFMNTEAFF. CDR3 nucleotides: TGTGCCTGGAGTGTTACAGTTTTTATGAACACTGAAGCTTTCTTT.

In this sample, this clone turned up once. This sequence joins TRBV4-1 and TRBJ2-1, with a possible D match to TRBD2 (5 bases). V dropped 4 bases and J dropped 0 bases, with 13 bases sitting between them. Germline values: CDR1 MGHRA, CDR2 YSYEKL. This CDR3 contains 16 residues. The CDR3 loop is CASSRTPGSSYNEQFF. The CDR3 DNA sequence: TGCGCCAGCAGCCGAACCCCGGGGAGCTCCTACAATGAGCAGTTCTTC.

In this sample, this clone turned up many times. The rearrangement joins TRBV19 to TRBJ1-6; tentatively, D is TRBD1 (5 bases). V was shortened by 9 bases and J by 4 bases, with 10 bases between the two germline ends. From germline, CDR1 is LNHDA and CDR2 SQIVND (reference sequence). The CDR3 extends over 13 amino acids. The CDR3 spells CASGGAYNSPLHF. In DNA, the CDR3 is TGTGCCAGCGGAGGGGCGTATAATTCACCCCTCCACTTT. The variable domain in full, with the rest retrieved from reference TRBV19 and TRBJ1-6, is DGGITQSPKYLFRKEGQNVTLSCEQNLNHDAMYWYRQDPGQGLRLIYYSQIVNDFQKGDIAEGYSVSREKKESFPLTVTSAQKNPTAFYLCASGGAYNSPLHFGNGTRLTVT.